This T cell receptor beta chain was recorded in a study of T cell repertoires in cytomegalovirus infection. Only a few counts were recorded for this clonotype. A single record per CDR3 protein comes from TCRdb applying MiXCR to the reads. The sample includes over 150,000 distinct CDR3 sequences, about 17% seen only once; the top ten take under 30%. CDR3 length: 12 residues. Germline V lookup: CDR1 MGHRA, CDR2 YSYEKL. Trimming pared 3 bases from V and 4 bases from J, leaving 4 bases between. Sequencing was carried out using CD8+ T cells from PBMCs. The TCR originated in a human donor in good health (CMV status not recorded). Some clones in this sample may be carry-over from other donors' samples. The J gene is TRBJ1-5, the V gene TRBV4-1, with D hard to call. CDR3: CASSHNNQPQHF. DNA of the CDR3: TGCGCCAGCAGCCATAATAATCAGCCCCAGCATTTT.